This T cell receptor beta chain was observed in a study of blood T cell repertoires in COVID-19. Study overall: Some COVID-19 samples were acute and others convalescent; all came from the United States, Italy and Spain.

V gave up 3 bases and J gave up 1 base, with 16 bases separating them. The CDR3 runs 17 residues. CDR1 and CDR2 (germline): MNHNS, SASEGT. Sequenced by immunoSEQ multiplex PCR; TCRdb stores in-frame clones only, minus some. Among more than 400,000 clones listed, roughly 87% were seen once. V usage is TRBV6-1 and J usage is TRBJ1-3; D call uncertain. The origin of this receptor is a woman aged 18-35 years who had recovered from COVID-19. Sequences were obtained from PBMCs or T cells enriched from blood (not recorded which). CDR3 DNA sequence: TGTGCCAGCAGTGATCCATCTTTGGGCCCGTCTGGAAACACCATATATTTT. The encoded protein is CASSDPSLGPSGNTIYF.